Listed below are T cell receptor beta chains from one sample, sequenced in a study of T cell responses to AZD1222 COVID-19 vaccine. Generated by immunoSEQ multiplex PCR, the TCRdb table keeps only in-frame clones and is missing some. The specimen's table records more than 110,000 clones. Specimen: peripheral blood. These receptors all stem from an adult in good health. Each CDR3 is given with its conserved first and last residue. Fields, in order: CDR3 length, V gene, D gene, J gene, CDR3 DNA, CDR3 protein. D genes are given only for firm matches.

cdr3_length: 15; v_call: TRBV5-4; d_call: NA; j_call: TRBJ2-7; cdr3_nt: TGTGCCAGCAGCTTCGGCTCAGGTCCCTATTACGAGCAGTACTTC; cdr3_aa: CASSFGSGPYYEQYF
cdr3_length: 15; v_call: TRBV5-1; d_call: NA; j_call: TRBJ1-1; cdr3_nt: TGCGCCAGCAGCCCCCTCTCCGGGGGGAACACTGAAGCTTTCTTT; cdr3_aa: CASSPLSGGNTEAFF
cdr3_length: 15; v_call: TRBV9; d_call: NA; j_call: TRBJ1-2; cdr3_nt: TGTGCCAGCAGCGTAGCAAAGGGGACCAGCTATGGCTACACCTTC; cdr3_aa: CASSVAKGTSYGYTF
cdr3_length: 14; v_call: TRBV7-9; d_call: NA; j_call: TRBJ2-7; cdr3_nt: TGTGCCAGCAGCTTAGCGGGGCCGACCTACGAGCAGTACTTC; cdr3_aa: CASSLAGPTYEQYF
cdr3_length: 15; v_call: TRBV7-9; d_call: NA; j_call: TRBJ1-2; cdr3_nt: TGTGCCAGCAGCCCCGAGGGGCCTGCTAACTATGGCTACACCTTC; cdr3_aa: CASSPEGPANYGYTF
cdr3_length: 13; v_call: TRBV7-2; d_call: NA; j_call: TRBJ2-1; cdr3_nt: TGTGCCAGCACCACGAATACCTACAATGAGCAGTTCTTC; cdr3_aa: CASTTNTYNEQFF
cdr3_length: 17; v_call: TRBV5-1; d_call: TRBD1; j_call: TRBJ2-5; cdr3_nt: TGCGCCAGCAGCGTCGGACAGGGGGCGCTTTCCCAAGAGACCCAGTACTTC; cdr3_aa: CASSVGQGALSQETQYF
cdr3_length: 16; v_call: TRBV5-1; d_call: NA; j_call: TRBJ2-5; cdr3_nt: TGCGCCAGCAGCGGGGGGTCCCTCAACTTACAGGAGACCCAGTACTTC; cdr3_aa: CASSGGSLNLQETQYF
cdr3_length: 13; v_call: TRBV29-1; d_call: NA; j_call: TRBJ1-1; cdr3_nt: TGCAGCGTTGTGGGACTAGGGGGAACTGAAGCTTTCTTT; cdr3_aa: CSVVGLGGTEAFF
cdr3_length: 13; v_call: TRBV12-3/TRBV12-4; d_call: NA; j_call: TRBJ1-1; cdr3_nt: TGTGCCAGCAGTCTGGGACCTAGTACTGAAGCTTTCTTT; cdr3_aa: CASSLGPSTEAFF
cdr3_length: 16; v_call: TRBV5-6; d_call: NA; j_call: TRBJ2-7; cdr3_nt: TGTGCCAGCAGCCGACGCCAGGGATTCTCCTCCTACGAGCAGTACTTC; cdr3_aa: CASSRRQGFSSYEQYF